These 20 T cell receptor beta chains were all obtained from the same sample, sequenced in a study of CD8+ T cells in alopecia areata. Sequencing used cDNA as its template, made by extracting RNA and reverse transcribing it. Using immunoSEQ multiplex PCR, the repertoire was profiled, and TCRdb retains in-frame clones only, with some absent. The data contain 200,000 to 250,000 clones, approximately 72% of them seen just once; the ten biggest clones take up approximately 1.2%. Treatment described: oral pan-JAK inhibitor, 5-10 mg twice daily. The sample was CD4+ T cells sorted from blood, taken at approximately week 45, from a patient treated with tofacitinib. These receptors all come from a human donor with alopecia areata.

J is TRBJ2-5 and V is TRBV2; D gene unclear. The DNA matches TRBJ2-7 better at its end, which makes the J call doubtful. Germline V lookup: CDR1 SNHLY, CDR2 FYNNEI. This CDR3 has 12 residues. The DNA of the CDR3 is TGTGCCAGCAGTGCTACGGCTTACGAGCAGTACTTC. Amino acids: CASSATAYEQYF.

This clone has a handful of counts. The genes are TRBV5-5 and TRBJ2-7; 7 bases line up with TRBD1. Germline V CDR1 and CDR2: SGHKS, YYEKEE (reference sequence). V lost 0 bases, J lost 1 base, and 4 bases stayed unmatched. The CDR3 is 15 amino acids. The CDR3 protein is CASSLEGQTSYEQYF. Here the CDR3 DNA reads TGTGCCAGCAGCTTGGAGGGACAGACATCCTACGAGCAGTACTTC.

This clone was observed a handful of times. This chain links TRBV5-1 with TRBJ2-1; TRBD2 matches at 10 bases. Trimming at V came to 0 bases and at J to 4 bases, leaving 4 bases not matched to a gene. This CDR3 has 16 amino acids. Germline CDR1 and CDR2: SGHRS and YFSETQ. The CDR3 bases are TGCGCCAGCAGCTTGGTACTAGCGGGGAATTACAATGAGCAGTTCTTC. Translating it yields CASSLVLAGNYNEQFF.

The rearrangement links TRBV6-1 to TRBJ2-2, with D perhaps TRBD1 (6 bases). The germline V gene encodes CDR1 MNHNS and CDR2 SASEGT. CDR3 size: 14 residues. Trimming removed 3 bases from V and 5 bases from J, with 10 bases in between. The CDR3 protein is CASSEAGATGELFF. DNA for the CDR3: TGTGCCAGCAGTGAGGCAGGGGCAACCGGGGAGCTGTTTTTT.

The chain carries TRBV4-3 and TRBJ1-1; perhaps TRBD1 as D (6 bases). The CDR3 has 13 amino acids. Germline V gives CDR1 LGHNA, CDR2 YSLEER. Trimming left V 2 bases short and J 6 bases short, with 10 bases between. The CDR3 bases are TGCGCCAGCAGCCAACTACAGGGCTCTGAAGCTTTCTTT. Translating it yields CASSQLQGSEAFF.

The chain combines TRBV5-1 with TRBJ2-5; D gene unclear. Near its end, the DNA agrees better with TRBJ2-7, so the J call may be wrong. In germline, CDR1 is SGHRS, CDR2 YFSETQ. This CDR3 spans 14 amino acids. CDR3 sequence (DNA): TGCGCCAGCAGCTTGGTACTCAGTGGTTACGAGCAGTACTTC. Translated: CASSLVLSGYEQYF.

This rearrangement joins TRBV5-1 to TRBJ2-1, with D unresolved. Trimming left V 0 bases short and J 9 bases short, with 10 bases between. The CDR3 is 13 residues long. CDR1 and CDR2 (germline): SGHRS, YFSETQ. As DNA, the CDR3 is TGCGCCAGCAGCTTGGTAGTGGGGTCTGAGCAGTTCTTC. Translated: CASSLVVGSEQFF.

The chain combines TRBV2 with TRBJ2-5; D is undetermined. The CDR3 runs 14 residues. V was trimmed by 2 bases and J by 5 bases, leaving 12 bases between them. Germline CDR1 is SNHLY and CDR2 is FYNNEI. CDR3 sequence: CASSESSLGETQYF. In DNA form, the CDR3 reads TGTGCCAGCAGTGAAAGTTCCTTGGGGGAGACCCAGTACTTC.

The CDR3 here is CASSGRTGEDTEAFF. CDR3 in DNA: TGTGCCAGTAGTGGACGGACAGGGGAGGACACTGAAGCTTTCTTT. This chain links TRBV19 with TRBJ1-1, with TRBD1 matching 9 bases. Germline V gene lookup returns CDR1 LNHDA and CDR2 SQIVND (reference sequence). The J segment lost 3 bases and the V segment lost 5 bases, leaving 7 bases of the junction unmatched. The CDR3 is made up of 15 amino acids.

This chain links TRBV5-1 with TRBJ2-3; D could derive from TRBD1 or TRBD2 (6 bases each). The ends were cut back, 0 bases at V and 0 bases at J, with 8 bases in the middle. The V gene's germline CDR1 is SGHRS and CDR2 YFSETQ. The CDR3 has 15 amino acids. CDR3 in DNA: TGCGCCAGCAGCTTGGAGGGGGGAAGCACAGATACGCAGTATTTT. Protein: CASSLEGGSTDTQYF. The full variable domain, rest sourced from reference TRBV5-1 and TRBJ2-3, is KAGVTQTPRYLIKTRGQQVTLSCSPISGHRSVSWYQQTPGQGLQFLFEYFSETQRNKGNFPGRFSGRQFSNSRSEMNVSTLELGDSALYLCASSLEGGSTDTQYFGPGTRLTVL.

The V and J genes are TRBV4-3 and TRBJ2-5, with D perhaps being TRBD1 or TRBD2 (6 bases each). V dropped 0 bases and J dropped 2 bases, with 7 bases sitting between them. The CDR3 loop spans 14 amino acids. Germline CDR1 and CDR2: LGHNA and YSLEER. For the CDR3, the DNA is TGCGCCAGCAGCCAAGAAGGGGGGCAAGAGACCCAGTACTTC. This gives the protein CASSQEGGQETQYF.

V gene TRBV11-2 combines with J gene TRBJ1-5; D uncertain. Looked up from germline, CDR1 is SGHAT and CDR2 is FQNNGV. The CDR3 runs to 15 residues. The germline V and J ends were trimmed by 1 base and 4 bases, with 11 bases remaining between them. This CDR3 is CASSLGTSWNQPQHF. The CDR3 nucleotides read TGTGCCAGCAGCTTAGGGACCAGCTGGAATCAGCCCCAGCATTTT.

This rearrangement joins TRBV10-3 to TRBJ1-5; possible D gene TRBD1, 6 bases. The germline V gene encodes CDR1 ENHRY and CDR2 SYGVKD. This CDR3 has 13 residues. The V gene lost 8 bases and the J gene lost 5 bases, with 13 bases spanning the gap. The CDR3 DNA is TGTGCCATCCGAGGACAGCGGGATCAGCCCCAGCATTTT. Its translation is CAIRGQRDQPQHF.

This clone was observed a few times. The rearrangement joins TRBV7-8 to TRBJ2-3; the D gene is possibly TRBD2 (6 bases). Germline CDR1 and CDR2: SGHVS and FQNEAQ. V was clipped by 5 bases and J by 1 base, with 13 bases between them. CDR3 length: 15 residues. The CDR3 DNA is TGTGCCAGCAGCCCCCGGGGGACCGGCACAGATACGCAGTATTTT. The encoded protein is CASSPRGTGTDTQYF.

The chain carries TRBV5-1 and TRBJ1-5; TRBD1 is a possible D gene (5 bases). Germline assignment: CDR1 SGHRS and CDR2 YFSETQ. The V gene lost 0 bases and the J gene lost 0 bases, with 7 bases spanning the gap. The CDR3 spans 15 residues. The CDR3, as DNA: TGCGCCAGCAGCTTGGAAGGGGATAGCAATCAGCCCCAGCATTTT. Translated: CASSLEGDSNQPQHF.

This clone has a single count. The CDR3 sequence is CASSPRQGAYEKLFF. CDR3 bases: TGTGCCAGCAGCCCGCGACAGGGGGCATATGAAAAACTGTTTTTT. V usage is TRBV11-2 and J usage is TRBJ1-4; 10 bases match TRBD1. The CDR3 contains 15 residues. J gave up 6 bases and V 5 bases, and 6 bases lay outside the gene matches. The germline gives CDR1 SGHAT, CDR2 FQNNGV. Based on the CDR3 plus reference TRBV11-2 and TRBJ1-4, the full variable domain is EAGVAQSPRYKIIEKRQSVAFWCNPISGHATLYWYQQILGQGPKLLIQFQNNGVVDDSQLPKDRFSAERLKGVDSTLKIQPAKLEDSAVYLCASSPRQGAYEKLFFGSGTQLSVL.

This chain links TRBV2 with TRBJ2-7; no reliable D call. The CDR3 covers 13 residues. V lost 3 bases and J 7 bases, leaving 13 bases between the germline ends. Germline CDR1 SNHLY, CDR2 FYNNEI. CDR3 in amino acids: CASSEPQQREQYF. The CDR3 coding sequence is TGTGCCAGCAGTGAGCCTCAACAGAGGGAGCAGTACTTC.

The chain couples TRBV2 to TRBJ1-1; 7 nucleotides line up with TRBD1. From germline, CDR1 is SNHLY and CDR2 FYNNEI. Trimming removed 4 bases from V and 0 bases from J; junction bases left unmatched: 2. The CDR3 totals 14 residues. The CDR3 region is CASSGDRVNTEAFF. The CDR3 nucleotides read TGTGCCAGCAGTGGCGACAGGGTGAACACTGAAGCTTTCTTT.

In its sample, this clone was seen a few times. The chain links TRBV29-1 to TRBJ2-7; D gene unclear. Germline V gene lookup returns CDR1 SQVTM and CDR2 ANQGSEA. V was trimmed by 7 bases and J by 6 bases, leaving 13 bases between them. The CDR3 runs to 11 residues. CDR3 DNA sequence: TGCAGCGCTGACTCTGGGGTCGAGCAGTACTTC. Translating gives CSADSGVEQYF.

The gene calls are TRBV5-1 and TRBJ1-1, with D possibly matching TRBD1 (6 bases). The V gene's germline CDR1 is SGHRS and CDR2 YFSETQ. V was cut by 4 bases and J by 5 bases, with 9 bases left in between. The CDR3 loop spans 12 amino acids. CDR3 bases: TGCGCCAGCAGCCGAGGGGGGACTGAAGCTTTCTTT. Encoded protein: CASSRGGTEAFF.